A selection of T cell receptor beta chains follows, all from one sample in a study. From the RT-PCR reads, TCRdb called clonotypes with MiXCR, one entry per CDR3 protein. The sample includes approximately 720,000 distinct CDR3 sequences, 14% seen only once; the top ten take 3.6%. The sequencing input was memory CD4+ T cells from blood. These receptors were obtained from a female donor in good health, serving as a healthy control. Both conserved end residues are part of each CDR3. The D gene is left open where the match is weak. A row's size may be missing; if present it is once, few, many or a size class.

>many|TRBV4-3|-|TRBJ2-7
CASSQEGSYEQYF
TGCGCCAGCAGCCAAGAGGGCTCCTACGAGCAGTACTTC
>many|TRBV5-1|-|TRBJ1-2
CASSLGDTASGYTF
TGCGCCAGCAGCTTGGGGGACACAGCCAGCGGCTACACCTTC
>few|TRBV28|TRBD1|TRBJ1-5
CASSSYRTGRDQPQHF
TGTGCCAGCAGTTCATACCGGACAGGGCGAGATCAGCCCCAGCATTTT
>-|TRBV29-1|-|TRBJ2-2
CSVEDIFMGELFF
TGCAGCGTTGAGGACATATTCATGGGGGAGCTGTTTTTT
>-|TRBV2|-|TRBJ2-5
CASREEDETQYF
TGTGCCAGCAGGGAGGAGGATGAGACCCAGTACTTC
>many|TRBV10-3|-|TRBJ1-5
CAISEGGQNNQPQHF
TGTGCCATCAGTGAGGGCGGGCAGAACAATCAGCCCCAGCATTTT
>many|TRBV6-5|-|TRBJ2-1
CASSRSSPSLSEQFF
TGTGCCAGCAGTCGGTCATCCCCAAGTCTCAGCGAGCAGTTCTTC
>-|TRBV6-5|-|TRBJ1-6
CASSYSIRGGSYNSPLHF
TGTGCCAGCAGTTACTCGATACGGGGAGGCTCCTATAATTCACCCCTCCACTTT
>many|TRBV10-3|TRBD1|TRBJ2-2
CATRGTGDTGELFF
TGTGCCACCCGAGGGACAGGGGACACCGGGGAGCTGTTTTTT
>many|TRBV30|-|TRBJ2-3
CAWSVASGSQEYF
-
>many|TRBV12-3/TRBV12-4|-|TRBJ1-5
CASSFGDGQPQHF
TGTGCCAGCAGTTTTGGGGATGGGCAGCCCCAGCATTTT
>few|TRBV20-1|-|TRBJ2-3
CSARSGLETDTQYF
TGCAGTGCTAGGTCAGGGTTGGAGACAGATACGCAGTATTTT
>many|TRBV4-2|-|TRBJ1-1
CASSQGLTTQGTEAFF
TGTGCCAGCAGCCAAGGCCTAACTACTCAAGGCACTGAAGCTTTCTTT
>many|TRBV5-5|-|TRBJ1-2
CASSLLPDDYGYTF
TGTGCCAGCAGCTTGTTGCCGGACGACTATGGCTACACCTTC
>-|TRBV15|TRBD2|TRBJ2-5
CATSRRSSGGRETQYF
TGTGCCACCAGCAGAAGGTCTAGCGGGGGACGAGAGACCCAGTACTTC
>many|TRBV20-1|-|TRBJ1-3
CSAGQQTYPGNTIYF
TGCAGTGCTGGGCAGCAGACCTACCCTGGAAACACCATATATTTT
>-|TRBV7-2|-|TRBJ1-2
CASREAITGIGYTF
TGTGCCAGCAGGGAAGCTATTACAGGGATCGGCTACACCTTC
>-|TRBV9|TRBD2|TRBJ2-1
CASSVEAGPSTYNEQFF
TGTGCCAGCAGCGTAGAAGCGGGACCCTCTACCTACAATGAGCAGTTCTTC
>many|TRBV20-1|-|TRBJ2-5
CSARERPYQETQYF
TGCAGTGCTAGGGAGCGCCCTTACCAAGAGACCCAGTACTTC
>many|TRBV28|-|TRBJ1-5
CASSFGGLGQPQHF
TGTGCCAGCAGTTTTGGAGGTCTCGGGCAGCCCCAGCATTTT
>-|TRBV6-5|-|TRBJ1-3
CASSFDSDSGNTIYF
TGTGCCAGCAGTTTCGACAGTGACTCTGGAAACACCATATATTTT
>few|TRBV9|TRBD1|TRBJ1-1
CASSATGTGGTEAFF
TGTGCCAGCAGCGCCACCGGGACAGGGGGGACTGAAGCTTTCTTT
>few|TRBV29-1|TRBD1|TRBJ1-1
CSVGGRGSVHTEAFF
TGCAGCGTTGGGGGCAGGGGGTCGGTGCACACTGAAGCTTTCTTT
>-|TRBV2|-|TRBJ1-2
CASSEVQTTNYGYTF
TGTGCCAGCAGTGAAGTTCAGACAACTAACTATGGCTACACCTTC
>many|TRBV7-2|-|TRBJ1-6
CASSLAGGLYNSPLHF
TGTGCCAGCAGCTTAGCCGGGGGTTTGTATAATTCACCCCTCCACTTT
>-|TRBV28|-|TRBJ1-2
CASSPLGKGLDYGYTF
TGTGCCAGCAGCCCCCTCGGAAAGGGGCTCGACTATGGCTACACCTTC
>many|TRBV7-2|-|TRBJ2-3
CASTRQAHTDTQYF
TGTGCCAGCACCAGACAGGCCCACACAGATACGCAGTATTTT
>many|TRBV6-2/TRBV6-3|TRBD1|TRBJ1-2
CASSPDRMYGYTF
TGTGCCAGCAGTCCGGACAGGATGTATGGCTACACCTTC
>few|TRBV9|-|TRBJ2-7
CASSGHGSPYEQYF
TGTGCCAGCAGCGGGCACGGGTCCCCCTACGAGCAGTACTTC
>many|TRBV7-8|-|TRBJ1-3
CASSLAADSGNTIYF
TGTGCCAGCAGCTTAGCGGCAGACTCTGGAAACACCATATATTTT
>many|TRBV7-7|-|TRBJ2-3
CASSLRMGRTDTQYF
TGTGCTAGCAGCTTACGTATGGGGAGGACAGATACGCAGTATTTT
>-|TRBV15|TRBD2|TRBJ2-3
CATSRGSGEDTQYF
TGTGCCACCAGCAGGGGTAGCGGGGAGGATACGCAGTATTTT
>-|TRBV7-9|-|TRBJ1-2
CASSLSEGDYGYTF
TGTGCCAGCAGCTTATCGGAGGGAGACTATGGCTACACCTTC
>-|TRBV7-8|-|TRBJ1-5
CASSPLGVGRDQPQHF
TGTGCCAGCAGCCCCCTCGGTGTGGGGAGGGATCAGCCCCAGCATTTT
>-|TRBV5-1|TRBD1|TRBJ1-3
CASSLGQGFGNTIYF
TGCGCCAGCAGCTTGGGACAGGGTTTTGGAAACACCATATATTTT
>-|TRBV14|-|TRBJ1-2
CASSQERTGFLGYTF
TGTGCCAGCAGCCAAGAGAGAACAGGGTTTCTTGGCTACACCTTC
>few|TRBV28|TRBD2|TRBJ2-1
CASRHGLAGGNEQFF
TGTGCCAGCAGACACGGACTAGCGGGGGGGAATGAGCAGTTCTTC
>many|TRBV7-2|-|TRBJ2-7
CASSLVAGQGGYEQYF
TGTGCCAGCAGCTTAGTTGCCGGGCAGGGTGGCTACGAGCAGTACTTC
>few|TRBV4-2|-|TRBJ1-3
CASSQTFRAGNTIYF
TGTGCCAGCAGCCAGACGTTCAGAGCTGGAAACACCATATATTTT
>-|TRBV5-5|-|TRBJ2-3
CASSRVLGTDTQYF
TGTGCCAGCAGCCGGGTTTTGGGCACAGATACGCAGTATTTT
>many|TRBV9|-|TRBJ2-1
CASSVGQTYNEQFF
TGTGCCAGCAGCGTAGGACAGACCTACAATGAGCAGTTCTTC
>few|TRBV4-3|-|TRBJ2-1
CASSLATEKSEQFF
TGCGCCAGCAGCCTAGCGACAGAAAAAAGTGAGCAGTTCTTC
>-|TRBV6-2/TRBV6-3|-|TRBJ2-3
CASNLHGYAASTDTQYF
TGTGCCAGCAACTTACATGGCTACGCGGCTAGCACAGATACGCAGTATTTT
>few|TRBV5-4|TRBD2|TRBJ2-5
CASSLAASGSLETQYF
TGTGCCAGCAGCTTGGCGGCTAGCGGGAGTTTGGAGACCCAGTACTTC
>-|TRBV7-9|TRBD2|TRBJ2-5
CASSRAGTSGKETQYF
TGTGCCAGCAGTAGAGCCGGGACTAGCGGGAAGGAGACCCAGTACTTC
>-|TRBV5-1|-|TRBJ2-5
CASSFEDGETQYF
TGCGCCAGCAGCTTCGAGGACGGGGAGACCCAGTACTTC
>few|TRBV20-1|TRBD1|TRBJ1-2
CSARVGQGRSGYTF
TGCAGTGCTAGAGTGGGACAGGGGAGATCGGGCTACACCTTC
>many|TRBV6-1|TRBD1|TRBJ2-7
CASSDQGQSYEQYF
TGTGCCAGCAGTGACCAGGGACAGTCCTACGAGCAGTACTTC
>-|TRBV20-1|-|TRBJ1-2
CSAMDRLNYGYTF
TGCAGTGCTATGGACAGACTTAACTATGGCTACACCTTC
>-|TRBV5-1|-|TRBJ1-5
CASSFMAGQPQHF
TGCGCCAGCAGCTTCATGGCCGGGCAGCCCCAGCATTTT
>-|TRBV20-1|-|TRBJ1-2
CSAPEGGKKGYTF
TGCAGTGCCCCCGAGGGGGGCAAGAAGGGCTACACCTTC
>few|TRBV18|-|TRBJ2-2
CASSPITAGELFF
TGTGCCAGCTCCCCCATAACCGCCGGGGAGCTGTTTTTT
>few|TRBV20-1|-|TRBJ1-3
CSARGPGTGNTIYF
TGCAGTGCTAGAGGGCCAGGGACTGGAAACACCATATATTTT
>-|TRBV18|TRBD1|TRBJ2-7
CASSPYTGGNYEQYF
TGTGCCAGCTCACCGTACACAGGGGGAAATTACGAGCAGTACTTC
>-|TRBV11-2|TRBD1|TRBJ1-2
CASSARQGLYGYTF
TGTGCCAGCAGCGCCCGACAGGGCCTCTATGGCTACACCTTC
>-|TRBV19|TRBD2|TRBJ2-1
CASSQAGAAYNEQFF
TGTGCCAGTAGTCAGGCGGGAGCCGCCTACAATGAGCAGTTCTTC
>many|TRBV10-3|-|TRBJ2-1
CAISESKTVNEQFF
TGTGCCATCAGTGAGTCGAAGACAGTCAATGAGCAGTTCTTC
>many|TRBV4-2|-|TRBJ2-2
CASSQDTVGNTGELFF
TGTGCCAGCAGCCAAGATACAGTAGGAAACACCGGGGAGCTGTTTTTT
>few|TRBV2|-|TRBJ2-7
CASTPWDEQYF
TGTGCCAGCACTCCTTGGGACGAGCAGTACTTC
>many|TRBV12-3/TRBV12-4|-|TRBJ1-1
CASSLAARNTEAFF
TGTGCCAGCAGTTTAGCCGCCCGGAACACTGAAGCTTTCTTT